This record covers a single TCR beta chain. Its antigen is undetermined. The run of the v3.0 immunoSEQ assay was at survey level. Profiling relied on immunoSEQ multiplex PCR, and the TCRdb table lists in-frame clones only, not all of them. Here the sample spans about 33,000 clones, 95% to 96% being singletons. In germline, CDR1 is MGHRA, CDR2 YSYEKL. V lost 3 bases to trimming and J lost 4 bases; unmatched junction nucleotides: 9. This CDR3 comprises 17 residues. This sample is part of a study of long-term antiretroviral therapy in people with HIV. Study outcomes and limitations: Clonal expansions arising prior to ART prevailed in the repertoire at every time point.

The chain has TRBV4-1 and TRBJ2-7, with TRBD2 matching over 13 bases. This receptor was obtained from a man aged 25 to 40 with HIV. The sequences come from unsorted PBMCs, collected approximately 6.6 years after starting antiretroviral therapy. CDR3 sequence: CASSHAGGLAGQYEQYF. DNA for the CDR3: TGCGCCAGCAGCCATGCGGGGGGACTAGCGGGACAATACGAGCAGTACTTC.